The entry below describes one T cell receptor beta chain. Its antigen is unidentified. CDR3 length: 13 residues. The ends were cut back, 1 base at V and 9 bases at J, with 15 bases in the middle. The germline V gene encodes CDR1 GTSNPN and CDR2 SVGIG (reference sequence). Regions amplified from RNA transcripts were the TCR beta CDR3 regions. Initially, a first-round RT-PCR of the TCR CDR3 employed the HTBI primer set. TCRdb used MiXCR to reprocess the multiplex PCR reads, holding one entry per CDR3 protein. The sample carries 490,000 or so distinct CDR3 sequences, about 16% recorded once. This sample stems from a study of T cells in Graves' hyperthyroidism and ophthalmopathy. Regarding the study as a whole: Most thyroid clonotypes with frequency above 0.001 were detected in blood.

Sequences were obtained from blood. This chain links TRBV30 with TRBJ1-1, with D perhaps TRBD1 (5 bases). The TCR originated in a woman aged 30 to 39 with Graves' ophthalmopathy. For the CDR3, the DNA is TGTGCCTGGAGTGGCCGGGACCTTGGGAAAGCTTTCTTT. Its translation: CAWSGRDLGKAFF.